These 22 T cell receptor beta chains were all obtained from the same sample, sequenced in a study of blood T cell repertoires in COVID-19. This table comes from immunoSEQ multiplex PCR, and its TCRdb copy is limited to in-frame clones, with some not included. The sample carries approximately 75,000 clones, roughly 83% recorded once. The sample taken for sequencing was peripheral blood. The receptors stem from a woman aged 80 or over with acute or convalescent COVID-19.

The chain has TRBV3-1 (or the pseudogene TRBV3-2) and TRBJ1-1; D may be TRBD1 (6 bases). Germline values: CDR1 LGHDT, CDR2 YNNKEL (reference sequence). The V end lost 2 bases, the J end lost 3 bases, and 7 bases lay between the germline ends. The CDR3 consists of 13 residues. CDR3 DNA sequence: TGTGCCAGCAGCCAAAAGGGGGACACTGAAGCTTTCTTT. Translated, it gives CASSQKGDTEAFF.

A few counts support this clone. The gene calls are TRBV11-2 and TRBJ2-3; 8 bases match TRBD2. V gave up 3 bases and J gave up 0 bases; unmatched junction bases: 8. The germline CDR1 and CDR2 sequences are SGHAT and FQNNGV. The CDR3 has 17 residues. The CDR3 reads CASSFGSGTSSTDTQYF. DNA of the CDR3: TGTGCCAGCAGCTTTGGTAGCGGGACCTCTAGCACAGATACGCAGTATTTT.

This chain links TRBV5-6 with TRBJ1-3, with D hard to call. Germline lookup yields CDR1 SGHDT and CDR2 YYEEEE. V was shortened by 2 bases and J by 0 bases, with 6 bases between the two germline ends. This CDR3 is 14 amino acids long. As DNA, the CDR3 is TGTGCCAGCAGCTTTTACAGCTCTGGAAACACCATATATTTT. This gives the protein CASSFYSSGNTIYF.

This clone is a singleton in its sample. The chain couples TRBV27 to TRBJ1-1, with D uncertain. CDR3 length equals 16 residues. V shed 3 bases and J shed 4 bases, with 18 bases lying between them. Germline V lookup: CDR1 MNHEY, CDR2 SMNVEV (reference sequence). The CDR3 is CASSFQALSVPTEAFF. CDR3 in DNA: TGTGCCAGCAGTTTCCAAGCTCTTTCGGTCCCCACTGAAGCTTTCTTT.

This sequence joins TRBV28 and TRBJ1-1; TRBD1 matches 8 bases. CDR1 and CDR2 (germline): MDHEN, SYDVKM. This CDR3 is 13 amino acids long. With V trimmed by 2 bases and J by 11 bases, 7 bases remained unmatched. The chain's CDR3 is CASSLVDRGGAFF. CDR3 bases: TGTGCCAGCAGTTTAGTCGACAGGGGAGGGGCTTTCTTT.

This clone was found once. This sequence joins TRBV5-1 and TRBJ2-3; 9 nucleotides agree with TRBD2. V shed 1 base, J shed 2 bases, and the junction held 5 bases outside the gene matches. The length of the CDR3 is 16 residues. Germline assignment: CDR1 SGHRS and CDR2 YFSETQ. DNA for the CDR3: TGCGCCAGCAGCTTGTCGATAGCGGGAGCCACAGATACGCAGTATTTT. Translation gives CASSLSIAGATDTQYF.

The chain links TRBV7-9 to TRBJ1-3; D perhaps matches TRBD1 (5 bases). The V end lost 2 bases, the J end lost 1 base, and 18 bases lay between the germline ends. CDR3 length: 18 residues. Germline V gives CDR1 SEHNR, CDR2 FQNEAQ (reference sequence). The CDR3 sequence: CASSLSGSGRASGNTIYF. In DNA, the CDR3 is TGTGCCAGCAGCTTATCCGGTTCGGGCAGGGCATCTGGAAACACCATATATTTT.

V and J are TRBV6-1 and TRBJ1-1, with 7 bases lining up with TRBD1. Germline CDR1 is MNHNS and CDR2 is SASEGT. The CDR3 consists of 16 residues. V lost 3 bases, J lost 4 bases, and 11 bases stayed unmatched. The CDR3 DNA reads as TGTGCCAGCAGTGAGAGGGGACAGCGCCGTGGCACTGAAGCTTTCTTT. Its translation: CASSERGQRRGTEAFF.

The V gene is TRBV7-3, the J gene TRBJ2-3, with TRBD1 as a possible D gene (6 bases). The CDR3 spans 14 residues. From germline, CDR1 is SGHTA and CDR2 FQGTGA. The V end lost 2 bases, the J end lost 8 bases, and 14 bases lay between the germline ends. CDR3: CASSLGGEGGTQYF. The CDR3 DNA reads TGTGCCAGCAGCTTAGGGGGAGAAGGGGGTACGCAGTATTTT.

The J gene is TRBJ2-6, the V gene TRBV19, with TRBD2 as a possible D gene (6 bases). The V gene lost 9 bases and the J gene lost 1 base, with 16 bases spanning the gap. This CDR3 comprises 16 residues. Germline V lookup: CDR1 LNHDA, CDR2 SQIVND (reference sequence). CDR3 nucleotide sequence: TGTGCCAGCGCCGGACGGCGGGGTTCTGGGGCCAACGTCCTGACTTTC. Translation gives CASAGRRGSGANVLTF.

This chain joins TRBV19 and TRBJ2-1; D is unclear. Trimming stripped 5 bases from V and 3 bases from J, with 8 bases between. The CDR3 is made up of 13 amino acids. The V gene's germline CDR1 is LNHDA and CDR2 SQIVND (reference sequence). The CDR3 DNA reads as TGTGCCAGTAGTTGGAGCCGCTACAATGAGCAGTTCTTC. Translation gives CASSWSRYNEQFF.

The count of this clone is one. The chain recombines TRBV3-1 (or the pseudogene TRBV3-2) with TRBJ2-2; TRBD2 is a possible D gene (6 bases). The germline gives CDR1 LGHDT, CDR2 YNNKEL (reference sequence). This CDR3 contains 14 residues. V was shortened by 4 bases and J by 6 bases, with 12 bases between the two germline ends. The CDR3 reads CASSLNPGAGELFF. CDR3 nucleotides: TGTGCCAGCAGCCTAAACCCGGGGGCCGGGGAGCTGTTTTTT.

The chain employs TRBV19 and TRBJ2-3; 13 bases agree with TRBD2. V was pared by 5 bases and J by 0 bases, with 11 bases of the junction left unmatched. There are 19 residues in the CDR3. CDR1 and CDR2 from the germline V gene are LNHDA and SQIVND (reference sequence). Here the CDR3 DNA reads TGTGCCAGTAGTCCGGGACTAGCGGGATCGGCCCCCAGCACAGATACGCAGTATTTT. This codes for CASSPGLAGSAPSTDTQYF.

The chain links TRBV14 to TRBJ1-2, with D unresolved. This CDR3 comprises 16 residues. Trimming removed 1 base at V and 3 bases at J, with 15 bases between. Germline CDR1 SGHDN, CDR2 FVKESK. The CDR3, as DNA: TGTGCCAGCAGCCAAGCCGGTTTACCGTCGGACTATGGCTACACCTTC. This gives the protein CASSQAGLPSDYGYTF.

As regards this clone: Other DNA sequences in this sample translate to the same CDR3. The chain couples TRBV5-1 to TRBJ1-6, with D perhaps TRBD1 (6 bases). Germline CDR1 and CDR2: SGHRS and YFSETQ. The V and J ends lost 0 bases and 7 bases respectively, with 8 bases between them. The CDR3 loop spans 14 amino acids. The CDR3 protein is CASSLGTENSPLHF. The CDR3 DNA reads as TGCGCCAGCAGCTTGGGGACAGAGAATTCACCCCTCCACTTT.

The chain has TRBV19 and TRBJ1-3; possible D gene TRBD1, 5 bases. The V gene lost 3 bases and the J gene lost 2 bases, with 14 bases spanning the gap. The CDR3 loop spans 16 amino acids. CDR1 and CDR2 (germline): LNHDA, SQIVND (reference sequence). CDR3 coding DNA: TGTGCCAGTAGTATGGGAAGGAGGGGCCCTGGAAACACCATATATTTT. This gives the protein CASSMGRRGPGNTIYF.

In this sample, this clone turned up once. The rearrangement joins TRBV16 to TRBJ1-5; D not resolved. V lost 4 bases and J 4 bases, leaving 5 bases between the germline ends. CDR1 and CDR2 (germline): KGHSY, FQNENV. The CDR3 is made up of 12 amino acids. The CDR3 loop is CASSPLNQPQHF. The DNA for the CDR3 is TGTGCCAGCAGCCCCTTGAATCAGCCCCAGCATTTT.

The chain combines TRBV24-1 with TRBJ2-1; D perhaps matches TRBD2 (5 bases). V lost 4 bases and J lost 7, with 10 bases in between. CDR1 and CDR2 from the germline V gene are KGHDR and SFDVKD. The CDR3 spans 13 residues. The CDR3 region is CATSDFSGNEQFF. The CDR3 DNA reads TGTGCCACCAGTGACTTCTCGGGGAATGAGCAGTTCTTC.

The chain is built from TRBV2 and TRBJ2-7, with 9 bases fitting TRBD2. Germline V gene data show CDR1 as SNHLY and CDR2 as FYNNEI. With V trimmed by 2 bases and J by 3 bases, 11 bases remained unmatched. The CDR3 runs to 17 residues. CDR3 bases: TGTGCCAGCAGTGAAAGGGTTGGCGGGGGGGCAAACTACGAGCAGTACTTC. It specifies CASSERVGGGANYEQYF. Full variable domain (rest looked up from reference TRBV2 and TRBJ2-7): EPEVTQTPSHQVTQMGQEVILRCVPISNHLYFYWYRQILGQKVEFLVSFYNNEISEKSEIFDDQFSVERPDGSNFTLKIRSTKLEDSAMYFCASSERVGGGANYEQYFGPGTRLTVT.

This clone showed up just once. The DNA of the CDR3 is TGTGCCAGTAGTACCGTCCGCTCCTACGAGCAGTACTTC. Translating it yields CASSTVRSYEQYF. This chain links TRBV19 with TRBJ2-7; D unclear. The CDR3 covers 13 residues. Looked up from germline, CDR1 is LNHDA and CDR2 is SQIVND (reference sequence). The V and J ends lost 4 bases and 0 bases respectively, with 7 bases between them.

The chain carries TRBV30 and TRBJ2-7; D perhaps matches TRBD1 (6 bases). The CDR3 has 15 residues. In germline, CDR1 is GTSNPN, CDR2 SVGIG (reference sequence). With 1 base removed from V and 5 bases from J, the gap between germline ends came to 18 bases. The CDR3 coding sequence is TGTGCCTGGAGTGGTCTTGCACAGGGATCCCACGAGCAGTACTTC. Translation gives CAWSGLAQGSHEQYF. Full variable domain (outside the CDR3, taken from reference TRBV30 and TRBJ2-7): SQTIHQWPATLVQPVGSPLSLECTVEGTSNPNLYWYRQAAGRGLQLLFYSVGIGQISSEVPQNLSASRPQDRQFILSSKKLLLSDSGFYLCAWSGLAQGSHEQYFGPGTRLTVT.

This chain uses TRBV5-1 with TRBJ1-1; D unclear. Trimming cost V 0 bases and J 1 base, with 7 bases left between them. Germline V gene data show CDR1 as SGHRS and CDR2 as YFSETQ. The CDR3 length is 14 residues. This CDR3 reads CASSLVGENTEAFF. The CDR3 nucleotides are TGCGCCAGCAGCTTGGTCGGGGAGAACACTGAAGCTTTCTTT.